The entry below gives a single T cell receptor beta chain sequence along with its context. What it binds is unknown. This entry is derived from a study of cytomegalovirus exposure and HLA in healthy donors. Study results and caveats: A later analysis appeared to link common viral pathogens to several of the most significant clusters. In vitro, a few CMV-associated chains proved specific for CMV antigens. An Asian-associated ancestry cluster reportedly showed fewer N-insertions than the roughly 700-donor mean in a later analysis.

V was pared by 3 bases and J by 7 bases, with 11 bases between. The CDR3 loop spans 13 amino acids. The germline gives CDR1 SGHRS, CDR2 YFSETQ. The donors comprised healthy bone marrow donors. Primers: 60 Vbeta forward and 13 Jbeta reverse. Profiling relied on immunoSEQ multiplex PCR, and the TCRdb table lists in-frame clones only, not all of them. The sample shows about 140,000 clones, about three quarters of them seen only once. The receptor comes from a female donor in good health and CMV-seropositive. Sequenced sample: PBMCs. This chain connects TRBV5-1 to TRBJ2-1; D gene uncertain. This CDR3 reads CASSSGPGNEQFF. The DNA of the CDR3 is TGCGCCAGCAGCTCGGGTCCCGGGAATGAGCAGTTCTTC.